The next 25 T cell receptor beta chains were all read from a single sample in a study of T cell responses to AZD1222 COVID-19 vaccine. Profiling relied on immunoSEQ multiplex PCR, and the TCRdb table lists in-frame clones only, not all of them. The table lists about 170,000 clones, around nine tenths of them singletons. The specimen was peripheral blood, collected on day 0 of AZD1222 vaccination. The origin of the receptors is an adult in good health.

The rearrangement uses TRBV19 and TRBJ2-7, with a possible D match to TRBD2 (6 bases). The CDR3 is 13 residues long. Germline V CDR1 and CDR2: LNHDA, SQIVND (reference sequence). Trimming took off 5 bases at V and 4 bases at J, with 12 bases between the two ends. The DNA of the CDR3 is TGTGCCAGTAGTCCCCGGGGGAGTTACGAGCAGTACGTC. Its protein product is CASSPRGSYEQYV.

This chain connects TRBV4-2 to TRBJ2-2; 16 bases are shared with TRBD2. The V and J ends lost 4 bases and 4 bases, in that order; junction bases with no gene match: 6. The CDR3 has 18 residues. Germline V lookup: CDR1 LGHNA, CDR2 YNFKEQ. CDR3 sequence (DNA): TGTGCCAGCAGCCTGGGACTAGCGGGGGGGCCCTTCACCGGGGAGCTGTTTTTT. Protein product: CASSLGLAGGPFTGELFF.

The chain links TRBV2 to TRBJ1-5; D gene unclear. V gave up 2 bases and J gave up 4 bases, with 9 bases separating them. Germline CDR1 is SNHLY and CDR2 is FYNNEI. This CDR3 is built from 14 residues. Here the CDR3 reads CASSENVGNQPQHF. The CDR3, as DNA: TGTGCCAGCAGTGAAAATGTTGGAAATCAGCCCCAGCATTTT.

The rearrangement links TRBV12-3 or TRBV12-4 to TRBJ1-2, with D unresolved. V was pared by 4 bases and J by 9 bases, with 15 bases between. The CDR3 is 13 amino acids. CDR3 sequence: CASSSRLGPRYTF. The CDR3, as DNA: TGTGCCAGCAGTTCCCGGTTGGGCCCGCGCTACACCTTC.

This clone appeared a few times. V is TRBV3-1 (or the pseudogene TRBV3-2) and J is TRBJ2-1; 10 nucleotides align to TRBD2. Germline V CDR1 and CDR2: LGHDT, YNNKEL (reference sequence). This CDR3 region has 14 residues. The V and J ends lost 2 bases and 9 bases, in that order; junction bases with no gene match: 4. The CDR3 protein is CASSQSGRATEQFF. The DNA of the CDR3 is TGTGCCAGCAGCCAAAGCGGGAGGGCCACTGAGCAGTTCTTC.

The V gene is TRBV6-5, the J gene TRBJ1-2; the match to TRBD1 covers 7 bases. The J segment lost 7 bases and the V segment lost 5 bases, leaving 7 bases of the junction unmatched. The CDR3 is 13 amino acids. Germline CDR1 and CDR2: MNHEY and SVGAGI. CDR3: CASSHETGSGYTF. CDR3 coding DNA: TGTGCCAGCAGTCACGAGACAGGGAGTGGCTACACCTTC.

J is TRBJ1-2 and V is TRBV3-1 (or the pseudogene TRBV3-2); 7 nucleotides agree with TRBD1. Germline loops: CDR1 LGHDT, CDR2 YNNKEL (reference sequence). CDR3 length: 15 amino acids. The V gene end was trimmed by 0 bases and the J gene end by 5 bases; junction bases not matched to a gene: 6. The DNA for the CDR3 is TGTGCCAGCAGCCAAGATCCAAACAGGGGATATGGCTACACCTTC. It specifies CASSQDPNRGYGYTF.

This sequence joins TRBV12-3 or TRBV12-4 and TRBJ2-2; no definite D call. The CDR3 contains 13 residues. The V end was cut by 11 bases, the J end by 2 bases, with 12 bases between. The CDR3 DNA follows: TGTGCCTGTCGGCAGTTAAACACCGGGGAGCTGTTTTTT. Translating gives CACRQLNTGELFF.

CDR3 coding DNA: TGTGCCAGCACCCCTTTCTCCGGGACAGGGAACTATGGCTACACCTTC. It codes for CASTPFSGTGNYGYTF. This rearrangement joins TRBV9 to TRBJ1-2; 9 positions match TRBD1. Trimming removed 6 bases from V and 2 bases from J; junction bases left unmatched: 11. The germline gives CDR1 SGDLS, CDR2 YYNGEE. The CDR3 contains 16 residues.

This chain uses TRBV27 with TRBJ1-6; unclear D gene. Germline CDR1 reads MNHEY; CDR2 reads SMNVEV (reference sequence). This CDR3 spans 16 amino acids. Trimming stripped 0 bases from V and 6 bases from J, with 12 bases between. Here the CDR3 reads CASSLSQTALNSPLHF. CDR3 sequence (DNA): TGTGCCAGCAGTTTATCGCAAACAGCACTTAATTCACCCCTCCACTTT.

The V call is TRBV7-8, the J call TRBJ1-1; no clear D. The V gene's germline CDR1 is SGHVS and CDR2 FQNEAQ. The CDR3 runs to 11 residues. The ends were cut back, 7 bases at V and 6 bases at J, with 9 bases in the middle. CDR3 DNA sequence: TGTGCCAGCACCCGGCTGTCTGAAGCTTTCTTT. Protein: CASTRLSEAFF.

J is TRBJ1-1 and V is TRBV11-2; no firm D call. V shed 4 bases and J shed 1 base, with 16 bases lying between them. The germline V gene encodes CDR1 SGHAT and CDR2 FQNNGV. This CDR3 is built from 16 residues. CDR3 nucleotide sequence: TGTGCCAGCAGCTCAACGGGCGCCGTTTCGAACACTGAAGCTTTCTTT. This gives the protein CASSSTGAVSNTEAFF.

The chain couples TRBV30 to TRBJ2-2; weak D call: TRBD1 (6 bases). Trimming removed 2 bases at V and 0 bases at J, with 10 bases between. Germline CDR1 reads GTSNPN; CDR2 reads SVGIG (reference sequence). The CDR3 consists of 15 residues. The CDR3 here is CAWSTGTPNTGELFF. The CDR3 bases are TGTGCCTGGAGTACCGGGACACCGAACACCGGGGAGCTGTTTTTT.

This chain joins TRBV7-2 and TRBJ2-1; D is ambiguous. The CDR3 contains 12 residues. Germline V gene lookup returns CDR1 SGHTA and CDR2 FQGNSA. Trimming removed 1 base at V and 10 bases at J, with 8 bases between. DNA for the CDR3: TGTGCCAGCAGCTTAGGGCGAAGCGAGCAGTTCTTC. Residues: CASSLGRSEQFF.

The J gene is TRBJ2-7, the V gene TRBV5-1, with 8 nucleotides matching TRBD1. The CDR3 is 15 amino acids. Germline CDR1 SGHRS, CDR2 YFSETQ. J gave up 3 bases and V 2 bases, and 7 bases lay outside the gene matches. CDR3 DNA: TGCGCCAGCAGCTTCACCGGGACAGGAGGCTACGAGCAGTACTTC. Translation gives CASSFTGTGGYEQYF. The whole variable domain, filled in from reference TRBV5-1 and TRBJ2-7, reads KAGVTQTPRYLIKTRGQQVTLSCSPISGHRSVSWYQQTPGQGLQFLFEYFSETQRNKGNFPGRFSGRQFSNSRSEMNVSTLELGDSALYLCASSFTGTGGYEQYFGPGTRLTVT.

This chain uses TRBV7-2 with TRBJ1-1; D is unclear. The CDR3 is 14 amino acids. Trimming stripped 0 bases from V and 1 base from J, with 6 bases between. Germline V gene lookup returns CDR1 SGHTA and CDR2 FQGNSA. The CDR3 bases are TGTGCCAGCAGCTTAGCGCAGGCGAACACTGAAGCTTTCTTT. It codes for CASSLAQANTEAFF.

This rearrangement joins TRBV25-1 to TRBJ1-1; tentatively, D is TRBD1 (5 bases). The CDR3 consists of 13 residues. The V end was cut by 8 bases, the J end by 3 bases, with 13 bases between. Germline lookup yields CDR1 MGHDK and CDR2 SYGVNS. CDR3 bases: TGTGCCAGCTCCAGGGTAGGTGACACTGAAGCTTTCTTT. Translated: CASSRVGDTEAFF.

The chain carries TRBV7-2 and TRBJ1-1; a weak D match, TRBD1 (6 bases). CDR1 and CDR2 (germline): SGHTA, FQGNSA. This CDR3 comprises 14 residues. The V and J ends lost 5 bases and 7 bases respectively, with 17 bases between them. CDR3 sequence: CASSRGGGAGEAFF. The CDR3 DNA follows: TGTGCCAGCAGCCGCGGGGGGGGCGCCGGTGAAGCTTTCTTT. The full variable domain, completed using reference TRBV7-2 and TRBJ1-1, is GAGVSQSPSNKVTEKGKDVELRCDPISGHTALYWYRQSLGQGLEFLIYFQGNSAPDKSGLPSDRFSAERTGGSVSTLTIQRTQQEDSAVYLCASSRGGGAGEAFFGQGTRLTVV.

The chain uses TRBV9 and TRBJ1-1; tentative D call: TRBD1 (6 bases). Germline V lookup: CDR1 SGDLS, CDR2 YYNGEE. V lost 3 bases and J 0 bases, leaving 18 bases between the germline ends. This CDR3 has 17 amino acids. CDR3 amino acids: CASSATFQGLMNTEAFF. CDR3 sequence (DNA): TGTGCCAGCAGCGCGACCTTCCAGGGGCTCATGAACACTGAAGCTTTCTTT.

The rearrangement links TRBV10-3 to TRBJ2-7; weak D call: TRBD1 (6 bases). V lost 8 bases to trimming and J lost 3 bases, with 17 bases between them. Germline CDR1 and CDR2: ENHRY and SYGVKD. The CDR3 has 14 amino acids. This chain's CDR3 is CAIGFGTSFYEQYV. CDR3 sequence (DNA): TGTGCCATCGGTTTCGGGACAAGCTTCTACGAGCAGTACGTC.

CDR3 in DNA: TGTGCCGGACAGGGAAGGGGCTCGCTTGCGAAAATAGAGACCCAGTACTTC. It yields the protein CAGQGRGSLAKIETQYF. The V and J genes are TRBV6-7 and TRBJ2-5, with 8 bases aligning to TRBD1. TRBV6-7 is given ORF status, its function remaining uncertain. This CDR3 contains 17 residues. With V trimmed by 11 bases and J by 4 bases, 21 bases remained unmatched.

This clone appeared a few times. The rearrangement links TRBV30 to TRBJ1-1; weak D call: TRBD1 (6 bases). Trimming shortened V by 4 bases and J by 0 bases, and 12 bases separated the two germline ends. The germline V gene encodes CDR1 GTSNPN and CDR2 SVGIG (reference sequence). This CDR3 is 14 amino acids long. The CDR3 protein is CAWMAGQLNTEAFF. DNA for the CDR3: TGTGCCTGGATGGCCGGACAGCTGAACACTGAAGCTTTCTTT.

The V gene is TRBV5-4, the J gene TRBJ2-1, with 8 bases aligning to TRBD2. Germline CDR1 reads SGHNT; CDR2 reads YYREEE (reference sequence). This CDR3 region has 15 residues. The V gene end was trimmed by 2 bases and the J gene end by 9 bases; junction bases not matched to a gene: 10. The CDR3 nucleotides are TGTGCCAGCAGCTTCCGGGGGGGGTTCTTCTCTGAGCAGTTCTTC. It is translated as CASSFRGGFFSEQFF.

This chain links TRBV28 with TRBJ1-2; D is undetermined. The V end lost 6 bases, the J end lost 8 bases, and 13 bases lay between the germline ends. This CDR3 has 12 residues. CDR1 is MDHEN, CDR2 SYDVKM, per germline. The CDR3 here is CASSPPGRGYTF. CDR3 coding DNA: TGTGCCAGCAGCCCCCCGGGGAGAGGCTACACCTTC.

The gene calls are TRBV6-6 and TRBJ2-2, with D possibly matching TRBD1 (5 bases). Germline V gene lookup returns CDR1 MNHNY and CDR2 SVGAGI (reference sequence). The CDR3 runs 15 residues. V shed 6 bases and J shed 1 base, with 12 bases lying between them. This chain's CDR3 is CASRLYTGNTGELFF. The CDR3 DNA follows: TGTGCCAGCAGGCTATACACAGGGAACACCGGGGAGCTGTTTTTT.